The 6 T cell receptor beta chains below were found in one sample sequenced in a study of T cells in Graves' hyperthyroidism and ophthalmopathy (dated by TCRdb to about 2019). The method behind the library was multiplex PCR. TCRdb shows the sequencer as Illumina HiSeq 2000. The TCR beta CDR3 regions were amplified from RNA transcripts. For the first round of RT-PCR on the TCR CDR3, the HTBI primer set was used together with the Qiagen OneStep RT-PCR kit. TCRdb cleaned the public reads at Q25 with fastp, built clones with MiXCR and kept in-frame beta chains. Each entry merges the rows of one CDR3 protein and shows their most common DNA and genes. The sample table records 400,000 to 450,000 distinct CDR3 sequences; about 15% of these occur just once. The ten biggest clones cover 13% of the sample. The material sequenced was blood. These receptor sequences come from a man between 18 and 35 years old with Graves' ophthalmopathy.

The rearrangement links TRBV15 to TRBJ2-7; 9 positions agree with TRBD1. Germline CDR1 LNHNV, CDR2 YYDKDF (reference sequence). After removal of 3 bases from V and 2 bases from J, the junction contained 8 bases not matched to a gene. CDR3 length equals 16 residues. CDR3 sequence reads: CATSREPGTGTYEQYF. The CDR3 bases are TGTGCCACCAGCAGGGAACCCGGGACAGGGACCTACGAGCAGTACTTC.

Concerning this clonotype itself: This may stem from a read error, because a much larger clone lies one nucleotide away. The V call is TRBV19, the J call TRBJ1-1, with 8 bases that match TRBD1. This CDR3 has 14 amino acids. Germline V gene sequence: CDR1 LNHDA, CDR2 SQIVND (reference sequence). CDR3 in DNA: TGTGCCAATAGTATGGGACAGGTGAACACTGAAGCTTTCTTT. Protein sequence: CANSMGQVNTEAFF.

This clonotype occurred a few times. The chain recombines TRBV6-1 with TRBJ1-1; no definite D call. V gave up 7 bases and J gave up 0 bases, with 12 bases separating them. The CDR3 loop spans 14 amino acids. Germline-derived CDR1 and CDR2 are MNHNS and SASEGT. Here the CDR3 reads CASNEGGVNTEAFF. CDR3 DNA sequence: TGTGCCAGCAACGAAGGCGGTGTGAACACTGAAGCTTTCTTT.

Note on this clonotype: This could be a read error, since a much larger clone is one nucleotide away. The CDR3 DNA sequence: TGTGCCTGGACGGTCAGAGCAGATATGCAGTATTTT. This codes for CAWTVRADMQYF. The chain employs TRBV30 and TRBJ2-3; D gene uncertain. This CDR3 contains 12 residues. Germline loops: CDR1 GTSNPN, CDR2 SVGIG (reference sequence).

The table lists this clonotype with many counts. J is TRBJ2-7 and V is TRBV6-2 or TRBV6-3; 7 positions match TRBD1. The germline gives CDR1 MNHEY, CDR2 SVGEGT. The CDR3 has 13 amino acids. V dropped 8 bases and J dropped 1; count of bases not matched to a gene: 5. CDR3 protein: CASGGTVSYEQYF. The DNA of the CDR3 is TGTGCCAGCGGTGGGACAGTATCCTACGAGCAGTACTTC.

The sample holds many counts of this clonotype. The chain carries TRBV20-1 and TRBJ2-7, with 7 bases matching TRBD1. Germline trimming cut 2 bases from V and 3 bases from J; bases unmatched to any gene: 7. The CDR3 spans 14 residues. Germline CDR1 DFQATT, CDR2 SNEGSKA (reference sequence). Written as DNA, the CDR3 is TGCAGTGCTAGAACCGGGACAGCTAGCTACGAGCAGTACTTC. Amino acids: CSARTGTASYEQYF.